This T cell receptor (beta chain) was captured by sequencing in a study of T cell clonotyping in hematopoietic cell transplantation. Overall study findings and caveats: Few recipient clonotypes overlapped donors; over 95% were de novo at given depth. Higher Inverse Simpson Index values in graft donor and pretransplant recipient predicted broader posttransplant TCR diversity.

Germline-derived CDR1 and CDR2 are MNHEY and SVGAGI. This CDR3 region has 16 residues. V shed 4 bases, J shed 3 bases, and the junction held 11 bases outside the gene matches. Some clones are missing from TCRdb's copy, which holds only in-frame ones; the method was immunoSEQ multiplex PCR. The sample holds 45,000 to 60,000 clones, around 84% seen once. Time point reported: recipient sample about 28 days before transplant, after cytoreduction. Worth noting for this clone: The antigen remains unidentified.

The clonotype was recovered from a man between 60 and 75 years old with biphenotypic leukemia. Some clones in this sample may be carry-over from other donors' samples. The sequences come from peripheral blood mononuclear cells, collected before stem cell transplant. J is TRBJ2-7 and V is TRBV6-5; 8 bases align to TRBD1. DNA for the CDR3: TGTGCCAGCAGTTTCCTCACCGGACAGGGTGGCTACGAGCAGTACTTC. Translating it yields CASSFLTGQGGYEQYF.